This T cell receptor beta chain is from a study of T cells after yellow fever vaccination. Across the study: The authors prepared low-cell-number fractions using SMART-Seq v4 Ultra Low Input.

Whole-study findings and limits: Weaker overall, the secondary response nonetheless peaked faster (day 5 versus 15).

V lost 7 bases to trimming and J lost 0 bases, with 15 bases between them. The CDR3 runs 16 residues. The germline V gene encodes CDR1 SGHVS and CDR2 FNYEAQ. This clonotype came up many times. Antigen: not known. TCRdb fed the 5' RACE reads into MiXCR, producing one record per CDR3 protein. The sample lists 310,000 or so distinct CDR3 sequences, around 3.6% occurring once. This chain links TRBV7-6 with TRBJ2-2; a possible D gene is TRBD1 (5 bases). The sequence was collected from a young man who received the YFV17D yellow fever vaccine. Source: PBMCs, taken on the day of the yellow fever booster vaccination. The CDR3 region is CASTDTYPANTGELFF. CDR3 bases: TGTGCCAGCACGGACACTTACCCCGCGAACACCGGGGAGCTGTTTTTT.